One sample yielded the 2 T cell receptor beta chains listed below, sequenced in a study of technical replicates of blood from several donors. Generated by immunoSEQ multiplex PCR, the TCRdb table keeps only in-frame clones and is missing some. The table lists about 64,000 clones, 86% of them singletons. The sample was PBMCs. The receptors stem from a human donor in good health. Some clones in this sample may be carry-over from other donors' samples.

The DNA of the CDR3 is TGTGCCAGTAGTATAGATCCCCCGGGGGGGTCGCCACTAACCGGGGCTTTCTTT. Translated, it gives CASSIDPPGGSPLTGAFF. The genes are TRBV19 and TRBJ1-1; tentative D call: TRBD1 (5 bases). Germline loops: CDR1 LNHDA, CDR2 SQIVND (reference sequence). The CDR3 runs 18 residues. Deletions cut 0 bases from V and 11 bases from J, with 28 bases between.

The rearrangement joins TRBV5-1 to TRBJ1-1; D call uncertain. Germline-derived CDR1 and CDR2 are SGHRS and YFSETQ. This CDR3 region has 12 residues. The V gene lost 5 bases and the J gene lost 1 base, with 6 bases spanning the gap. The CDR3 DNA is TGCGCCAGCAGTGCCGGGAACACTGAAGCTTTCTTT. Encoded protein: CASSAGNTEAFF.